A single sample is the source of the 10 T cell receptor beta chains below, sequenced in a study of metastatic and nonmetastatic thyroid tumors. Via MiXCR, TCRdb re-called the PCR reads. In the table there are about 69,000 clones, approximately 15% of which are singletons. Thyroid surgery was preceded by no treatment in any patient. The sample consisted of blood. The receptors stem from a male donor with papillary thyroid cancer or a benign thyroid nodule (not recorded which). Some clones in this sample may be carry-over from other donors' samples.

This clone was observed at least ten times. The identical CDR3 is also encoded by other nucleotide sequences in the sample. The gene calls are TRBV29-1 and TRBJ1-1, with TRBD1 identical over 9 bases. The V segment lost 8 bases and the J segment 8 bases; nucleotides outside the gene matches: 6. CDR3 size: 11 residues. Germline CDR1 reads SQVTM; CDR2 reads ANQGSEA. The CDR3 sequence: CSTGTGPEAFF. CDR3 sequence (DNA): TGCAGCACCGGGACAGGGCCAGAAGCTTTCTTT.

This clone was seen at least ten times. The chain couples TRBV5-5 to TRBJ2-7, with D perhaps matching TRBD1 (5 bases). V shed 0 bases and J shed 6 bases, with 13 bases lying between them. The CDR3 loop spans 14 amino acids. Germline V gene lookup returns CDR1 SGHKS and CDR2 YYEKEE (reference sequence). This chain's CDR3 is CASSLVTKGLEQYV. DNA for the CDR3: TGTGCCAGCAGCTTGGTTACGAAGGGGCTCGAGCAGTACGTC.

This clone was counted a few times. This clone may be a read error of a much larger clone one base away. This chain connects TRBV29-1 to TRBJ2-7; no clear D gene. This CDR3 has 12 amino acids. Trimming cost V 7 bases and J 2 bases, with 12 bases left between them. Germline CDR1 and CDR2: SQVTM and ANQGSEA. CDR3 amino acids: CSAQLKTYEQYF. The CDR3 nucleotides read TGCAGCGCCCAGTTGAAAACCTACGAGCAGTACTTC.

Comments on this clone: A junction boundary mismatches the germline segment, possibly from a read error. The chain couples TRBV4-2 to TRBJ2-3; the D is unclear. Germline CDR1 reads LGHNA; CDR2 reads YNFKEQ. The CDR3 consists of 16 residues. The DNA for the CDR3 is TGTGTCAGCAGCCAAGTAGCCGGAGCCAACACAGATACGCAGTATTTT. This encodes CVSSQVAGANTDTQYF.

Many counts were recorded for this clone. The chain is built from TRBV5-1 and TRBJ1-4; 9 bases are a match to TRBD1. Unmatched junction bases numbered 8, after V lost 6 bases and J lost 5 bases. CDR1 is SGHRS, CDR2 YFSETQ, per germline. The CDR3 consists of 15 residues. CDR3 sequence reads: CASTDSGTGNEKLFF. DNA of the CDR3: TGCGCCAGCACCGACTCCGGGACAGGGAATGAAAAACTGTTTTTT.

This clone was counted ten times or more. J is TRBJ2-3 and V is TRBV24-1, with 8 bases that match TRBD2. The germline CDR1 and CDR2 sequences are KGHDR and SFDVKD. The CDR3 spans 15 residues. V lost 4 bases and J lost 7; bases outside the gene matches: 9. The CDR3 protein is CATSEHSGAWNTQYF. Here the CDR3 DNA reads TGTGCCACCAGTGAACATAGCGGGGCGTGGAATACGCAGTATTTT.

This clone was counted many times. Additional DNA sequences in this sample encode the identical CDR3. The chain combines TRBV15 with TRBJ2-5, with D unclear. The germline V and J ends were trimmed by 1 base and 2 bases, with 5 bases remaining between them. There are 13 residues in the CDR3. The germline V gene encodes CDR1 LNHNV and CDR2 YYDKDF (reference sequence). CDR3 in DNA: TGTGCCACCAGCAGAGTTGTACAAGAGACCCAGTACTTC. It yields the protein CATSRVVQETQYF.

This clone was seen a few times. A read error may account for a junction end that differs from germline. The V gene is TRBV10-3, the J gene TRBJ1-4, with TRBD1 as a possible D gene (6 bases). The CDR3 sequence is 14 residues long. Germline V lookup: CDR1 ENHRY, CDR2 SYGVKD. CDR3 nucleotides: TGTGACATCAGTGAGTTACAGGGAGGAGAAAAACTGTTTTTT. As protein: CDISELQGGEKLFF.

This clone has a count of ten or more. The chain combines TRBV24-1 with TRBJ2-2; 10 bases agree with TRBD1. Germline V gene sequence: CDR1 KGHDR, CDR2 SFDVKD. After removal of 4 bases from V and 3 bases from J, the junction contained 4 bases not matched to a gene. The CDR3 is 16 amino acids. The DNA of the CDR3 is TGTGCCACCAGTGACGCCGGGACAGGGGACACCGGGGAGCTGTTTTTT. It encodes CATSDAGTGDTGELFF.

This clone was counted many times. The junction departs from germline at one end; a sequencing error may be responsible. The rearrangement uses TRBV13 and TRBJ2-2; D gene unclear. Per germline, CDR1 PRHDT and CDR2 FYEKMQ (reference sequence). CDR3 length: 13 amino acids. CDR3 sequence reads: CASSLGNPGELFF. The CDR3 DNA follows: TGTGCCAGCAGCTTAGGGAACCCCGGGGAGCTGTTTTTT.